Each of the 17 T cell receptor beta chains below was sequenced from the same sample in a study of blood T cell repertoires in COVID-19. The repertoire was sequenced with immunoSEQ multiplex PCR; TCRdb's copy has only in-frame clones and lacks some. The sample has some 300,000 clones; roughly 90% are singletons. Sequencing was carried out using PBMCs or T cells enriched from blood (not recorded which). The receptor source for this set is a woman in her twenties or thirties who had recovered from COVID-19.

The V gene is TRBV3-1 (or the pseudogene TRBV3-2), the J gene TRBJ2-7; possible D gene TRBD1, 6 bases. Trimming took 3 bases from V and 7 from J, leaving 22 bases between them. Germline CDR1 reads LGHDT; CDR2 reads YNNKEL (reference sequence). This CDR3 is 16 amino acids long. CDR3 sequence: CASSQAPGQRAGEQYF. The DNA of the CDR3 is TGTGCCAGCAGCCAGGCTCCGGGACAAAGGGCAGGTGAGCAGTACTTC.

The chain employs TRBV23-1 and TRBJ1-2, with TRBD1 as a possible D gene (6 bases). TRBV23-1 is an ORF; its function is uncertain. This CDR3 has 18 residues. Trimming removed 3 bases from V and 7 bases from J, with 27 bases in between. CDR3 bases: TGCGCCAGCAGTCAGCAACGTTATAGCGGGGGCGGGATTCTTGGCTACACCTTC. Translated, it gives CASSQQRYSGGGILGYTF.

The chain is built from TRBV28 and TRBJ1-2, with 7 bases identical to TRBD1. CDR3 length equals 15 residues. Trimming at V came to 5 bases and at J to 0 bases, leaving 6 bases not matched to a gene. Germline loops: CDR1 MDHEN, CDR2 SYDVKM. CDR3 sequence: CASSPPTGPNYGYTF. As DNA, the CDR3 is TGTGCCAGCAGTCCGCCGACAGGGCCTAACTATGGCTACACCTTC.

V usage is TRBV28 and J usage is TRBJ2-7; perhaps TRBD2 as D (5 bases). With 5 bases removed from V and 2 bases from J, the gap between germline ends came to 13 bases. From germline, CDR1 is MDHEN and CDR2 SYDVKM. The CDR3 sequence is 14 residues long. The CDR3, as DNA: TGTGCCAGCAGTCCCCTAGCTGCAACCTACGAGCAGTACTTC. Amino acid sequence: CASSPLAATYEQYF.

This rearrangement joins TRBV11-2 to TRBJ2-7; the match to TRBD1 covers 8 bases. The J segment lost 13 bases and the V segment lost 1 base, leaving 9 bases of the junction unmatched. The CDR3 is 13 amino acids. CDR1 and CDR2 (germline): SGHAT, FQNNGV. DNA for the CDR3: TGTGCCAGCAGCTTAGGACAGGGGTTATATCTATACTTC. Translation gives CASSLGQGLYLYF.

Comment on this clone: At one boundary the junction diverges from the germline segment, which might be a read error. V gene TRBV7-9 combines with J gene TRBJ1-1, with D unclear. Germline V CDR1 and CDR2: SEHNR, FQNEAQ (reference sequence). CDR3 length: 15 amino acids. CDR3 bases: TGTGCCAGCAGCCCCCGAGGCCAGCCGAACACAGAAGCTTTCTTT. Translation: CASSPRGQPNTEAFF. The whole variable domain, remainder taken from reference TRBV7-9 and TRBJ1-1, is DTGVSQNPRHKITKRGQNVTFRCDPISEHNRLYWYRQTLGQGPEFLTYFQNEAQLEKSRLLSDRFSAERPKGSFSTLEIQRTEQGDSAMYLCASSPRGQPNTEAFFGQGTRLTVV.

This rearrangement joins TRBV10-2 to TRBJ1-5, with D possibly TRBD1 on 5 matching bases. CDR3 length: 15 amino acids. Germline V gene lookup returns CDR1 WSHSY and CDR2 SAAADI. V was trimmed by 1 base and J by 7 bases, leaving 14 bases between them. The CDR3: CASSEFAPQGQPQHF. Written as DNA, the CDR3 is TGCGCCAGCAGTGAGTTTGCCCCCCAGGGACAGCCCCAGCATTTT.

This sequence joins TRBV18 and TRBJ2-7; TRBD2 agrees at 13 bases. The CDR3 length is 17 residues. Germline V gene sequence: CDR1 KGHSH, CDR2 LQKENI. V was pared by 6 bases and J by 5 bases, with 13 bases of the junction left unmatched. The DNA of the CDR3 is TGTGCCAGCTCTCAACATGTTCCTGGGACTAGCGGGGACGAGCAGTACTTC. It is translated as CASSQHVPGTSGDEQYF.

In regard to this clone: Other DNA sequences in the sample encode the same CDR3. This chain uses TRBV7-2 with TRBJ1-3; the D is unclear. There are 11 residues in the CDR3. CDR1 is SGHTA, CDR2 FQGNSA, per germline. Trimming cost V 3 bases and J 7 bases, with 4 bases left between them. For the CDR3, the DNA is TGTGCCAGCAGCTTGCAGAACACCATATATTTT. Amino acids: CASSLQNTIYF.

This clone was detected only once. The chain couples TRBV19 to TRBJ1-2; 9 bases map to TRBD1. V trimming: 7 bases; J trimming: 1 base; junction bases outside the gene matches: 7. CDR1 LNHDA and CDR2 SQIVND come from the germline V gene (reference sequence). The CDR3 runs 15 residues. Here the CDR3 reads CASIGRDRDNYGYTF. CDR3 sequence (DNA): TGTGCCAGTATAGGTAGGGACAGGGATAACTATGGCTACACCTTC.

The rearrangement links TRBV19 to TRBJ2-3; possible D gene TRBD2, 7 bases. The CDR3 length is 14 residues. Germline V lookup: CDR1 LNHDA, CDR2 SQIVND (reference sequence). V lost 3 bases, J lost 2 bases, and 9 bases lay in between. The CDR3: CASSMGGPTDTQYF. The DNA for the CDR3 is TGTGCCAGTAGTATGGGGGGGCCCACAGATACGCAGTATTTT.

This clone showed up just a few times. The rearrangement links TRBV5-1 to TRBJ1-1, with TRBD1 matching 7 bases. This CDR3 region has 16 residues. Germline values: CDR1 SGHRS, CDR2 YFSETQ. The V segment lost 4 bases and the J segment 0 bases; nucleotides outside the gene matches: 9. The CDR3 here is CASSITGAEMNTEAFF. CDR3 DNA sequence: TGCGCCAGCAGCATCACAGGGGCCGAAATGAACACTGAAGCTTTCTTT. The whole variable domain, remainder taken from reference TRBV5-1 and TRBJ1-1, is KAGVTQTPRYLIKTRGQQVTLSCSPISGHRSVSWYQQTPGQGLQFLFEYFSETQRNKGNFPGRFSGRQFSNSRSEMNVSTLELGDSALYLCASSITGAEMNTEAFFGQGTRLTVV.

This clone has just one count. V gene TRBV2 combines with J gene TRBJ2-5; TRBD1 matches at 8 bases. Per germline, CDR1 SNHLY and CDR2 FYNNEI. V shed 6 bases and J 5 bases; nucleotides not matched to a gene: 14. The CDR3 is made up of 16 amino acids. The CDR3 DNA reads as TGTGCCAGCAGCCCCAACGATAGGGACAGGCCGGAGACCCAGTACTTC. Translated: CASSPNDRDRPETQYF.

The rearrangement links TRBV27 to TRBJ2-7, with 7 bases identical to TRBD1. The CDR3 is 14 amino acids. From germline, CDR1 is MNHEY and CDR2 SMNVEV (reference sequence). The trim removed 3 bases at V and 5 bases at J, leaving 7 bases unmatched. CDR3 in DNA: TGTGCCAGCAGTTTTAACAGGGGTGATCACGAGCAGTACTTC. Translated: CASSFNRGDHEQYF.

This chain joins TRBV5-1 and TRBJ2-3, with D tentatively TRBD1 (6 bases). This CDR3 is 16 amino acids long. V was trimmed by 2 bases and J by 6 bases, leaving 19 bases between them. Germline V gene sequence: CDR1 SGHRS, CDR2 YFSETQ. CDR3 in amino acids: CASSFGIQGRNDTQYF. The CDR3 DNA is TGCGCCAGCAGCTTCGGAATACAGGGACGTAATGATACGCAGTATTTT.

This chain joins TRBV7-2 and TRBJ2-7, with a weak D call TRBD1 (6 bases). This CDR3 has 14 residues. The V end lost 3 bases, the J end lost 6 bases, and 15 bases lay between the germline ends. The germline gives CDR1 SGHTA, CDR2 FQGNSA. CDR3 loop: CASSLDSSAGEQYF. CDR3 coding DNA: TGTGCCAGCAGCTTGGACAGCTCCGCGGGCGAGCAGTACTTC.

The sample holds one count of this clone. The chain couples TRBV10-3 to TRBJ1-1; 8 positions agree with TRBD1. This CDR3 is built from 14 residues. V lost 5 bases, J lost 4 bases, and 6 bases stayed unmatched. Per the germline V gene, CDR1 is ENHRY and CDR2 is SYGVKD. The CDR3 here is CAISRGQGITEAFF. CDR3 nucleotide sequence: TGTGCCATCAGTAGAGGACAGGGTATCACTGAAGCTTTCTTT.